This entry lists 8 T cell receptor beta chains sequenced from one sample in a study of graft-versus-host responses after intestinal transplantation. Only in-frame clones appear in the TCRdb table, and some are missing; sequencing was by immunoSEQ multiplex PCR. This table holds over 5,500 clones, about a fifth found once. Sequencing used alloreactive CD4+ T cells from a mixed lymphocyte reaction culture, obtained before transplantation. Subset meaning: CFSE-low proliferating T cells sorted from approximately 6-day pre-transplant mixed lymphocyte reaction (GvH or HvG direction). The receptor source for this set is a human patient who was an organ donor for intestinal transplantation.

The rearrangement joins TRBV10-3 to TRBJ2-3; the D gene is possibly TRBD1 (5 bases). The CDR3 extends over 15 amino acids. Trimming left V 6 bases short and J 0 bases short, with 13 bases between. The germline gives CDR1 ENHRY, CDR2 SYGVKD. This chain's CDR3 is CAIRKTVLSTDTQYF. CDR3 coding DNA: TGTGCCATCAGAAAGACAGTTCTTAGCACAGATACGCAGTATTTT.

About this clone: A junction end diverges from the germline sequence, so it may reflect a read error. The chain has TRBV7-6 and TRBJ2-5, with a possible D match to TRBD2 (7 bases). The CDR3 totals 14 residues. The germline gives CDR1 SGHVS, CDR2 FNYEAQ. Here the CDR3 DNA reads TGTGCTAGCAGCTTAGGGGGGGGCGCGGAGACCCAGTACTTC. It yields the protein CASSLGGGAETQYF.

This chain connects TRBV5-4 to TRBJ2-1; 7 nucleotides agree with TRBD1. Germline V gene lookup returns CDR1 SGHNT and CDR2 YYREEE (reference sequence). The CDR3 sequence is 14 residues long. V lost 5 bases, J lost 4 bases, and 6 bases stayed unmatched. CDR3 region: CASSRDSRYNEQFF. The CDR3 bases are TGTGCCAGCAGTAGGGACAGTAGATACAATGAGCAGTTCTTC. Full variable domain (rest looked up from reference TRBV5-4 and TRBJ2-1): ETGVTQSPTHLIKTRGQQVTLRCSSQSGHNTVSWYQQALGQGPQFIFQYYREEENGRGNFPPRFSGLQFPNYSSELNVNALELDDSALYLCASSRDSRYNEQFFGPGTRLTVL.

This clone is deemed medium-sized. CDR3 region: CSARRVSEQYF. The DNA for the CDR3 is TGCAGTGCTAGGCGGGTCTCCGAGCAGTACTTC. V is TRBV20-1 and J is TRBJ2-7, with TRBD2 as a possible D gene (5 bases). CDR1 and CDR2 from the germline V gene are DFQATT and SNEGSKA (reference sequence). This CDR3 region has 11 residues. The V end was cut by 3 bases, the J end by 6 bases, with 9 bases between.

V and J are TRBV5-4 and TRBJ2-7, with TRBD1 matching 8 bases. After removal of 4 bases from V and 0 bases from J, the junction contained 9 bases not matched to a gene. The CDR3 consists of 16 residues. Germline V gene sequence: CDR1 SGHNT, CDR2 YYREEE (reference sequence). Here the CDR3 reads CASSTGTGKFSYEQYF. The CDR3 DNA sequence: TGTGCCAGCAGCACGGGGACAGGAAAATTCTCCTACGAGCAGTACTTC.

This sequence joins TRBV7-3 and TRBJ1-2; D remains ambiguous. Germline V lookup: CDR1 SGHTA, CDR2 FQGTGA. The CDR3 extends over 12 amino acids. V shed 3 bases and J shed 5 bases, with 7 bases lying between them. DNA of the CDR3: TGTGCCAGCAGCTTTCCGCAATATGGCTACACCTTC. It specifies CASSFPQYGYTF.

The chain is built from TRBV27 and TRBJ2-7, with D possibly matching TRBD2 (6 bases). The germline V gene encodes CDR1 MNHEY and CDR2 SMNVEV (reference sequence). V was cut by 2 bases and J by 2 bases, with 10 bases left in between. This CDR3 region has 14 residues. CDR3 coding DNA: TGTGCCAGCAGTTTAGGCCGCGGGGCCTACGAGCAGTACTTC. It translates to CASSLGRGAYEQYF.

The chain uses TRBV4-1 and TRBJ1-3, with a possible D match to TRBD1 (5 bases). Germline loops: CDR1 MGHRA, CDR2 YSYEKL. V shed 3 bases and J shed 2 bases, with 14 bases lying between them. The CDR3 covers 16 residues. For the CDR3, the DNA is TGCGCCAGCAGCCAGGCCCAGACAGACCCTGGAAACACCATATATTTT. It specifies CASSQAQTDPGNTIYF.